This TCR beta chain was sequenced during a study of regulatory T cells in long-lasting Graves disease. Both iRepertoire HTBI primers and Arm-PCR of CDR3 regions were used to build the TCR beta libraries. TCRdb redid the calling of the multiplex PCR reads with MiXCR, one entry per CDR3 protein. Among almost 350,000 distinct CDR3 sequences listed, about 19% were seen once. Many counts were recorded for this clonotype. Time point given: persistent/refractory GD, antithyroid drugs over 5 years with positive TRAb. Extracted PBMC RNA gave rise to the TCR library. Per germline, CDR1 SGHAT and CDR2 FQNNGV. The CDR3 covers 17 residues. Deletions cut 0 bases from V and 0 bases from J, with 14 bases between.

Source: peripheral blood mononuclear cells (PBMCs), taken when the disease was refractory, from a patient treated with antithyroid drugs. The gene calls are TRBV11-2 and TRBJ1-1, with no clear D. The clonotype comes from a female donor with Graves disease. The CDR3 nucleotides are TGTGCCAGCAGCTTAGAGGGCAGGCGCTCCCTGAACACTGAAGCTTTCTTT. As protein: CASSLEGRRSLNTEAFF.